These 8 T cell receptor beta chains were all obtained from the same sample, sequenced in a study of shared clonotypes between healthy human individuals. This table comes from immunoSEQ multiplex PCR, and its TCRdb copy is limited to in-frame clones, with some not included. The table has some 100,000 clones, over 65% seen once; the top ten hold roughly 24%. The sample taken for sequencing was memory CD8+ T cells sorted from blood. Noted subset: CD45RO+ cells pooled with CCR7-negative TemRA cells. The receptors were sampled from a woman younger than 45 in good health.

V usage is TRBV28 and J usage is TRBJ2-7; a weak D match, TRBD1 (5 bases). In germline, CDR1 is MDHEN, CDR2 SYDVKM. This CDR3 region has 16 residues. Trimming stripped 2 bases from V and 3 bases from J, with 17 bases between. CDR3 loop: CASSLPGRTYDYEQYF. For the CDR3, the DNA is TGTGCCAGCAGTTTACCGGGTCGGACATACGACTACGAGCAGTACTTC.

The rearrangement links TRBV5-1 to TRBJ1-1, with D perhaps TRBD1 (6 bases). Trimming shortened V by 0 bases and J by 1 base, and 13 bases separated the two germline ends. The CDR3 is 16 residues long. Germline V gene sequence: CDR1 SGHRS, CDR2 YFSETQ. The CDR3 loop is CASSLASGGRNTEAFF. The CDR3 coding sequence is TGCGCCAGCAGCTTGGCGTCTGGGGGGCGGAACACTGAAGCTTTCTTT.

The chain carries TRBV25-1 and TRBJ2-5; 7 bases agree with TRBD2. Matching the DNA end better, TRBJ2-7 makes the J call doubtful. The CDR3 has 17 residues. Germline CDR1 and CDR2: MGHDK and SYGVNS. As DNA, the CDR3 is TGTGCCAGCAGTGTCACACGGGGGGAAGACATAGGCCACGAGCAGTACTTC. This encodes CASSVTRGEDIGHEQYF.

The rearrangement links TRBV6-4 to TRBJ2-7; TRBD2 matches at 7 bases. The CDR3 totals 14 residues. V lost 4 bases, J lost 5 bases, and 8 bases stayed unmatched. Germline V gene data show CDR1 as MRHNA and CDR2 as SNTAGT. The CDR3 bases are TGTGCCAGCAGTGTCAGCGGGACGTCCAACGAGCAGTACTTC. The encoded protein is CASSVSGTSNEQYF.

This clone was recorded a few times. The CDR3 DNA follows: TGCGCCAGCAGATGGGATAGCGGGAGGGCCCTAAGACAGTTCTTC. Its protein is CASRWDSGRALRQFF. The V gene is TRBV5-1, the J gene TRBJ2-1; 11 positions match TRBD2. The germline CDR1 and CDR2 sequences are SGHRS and YFSETQ. This CDR3 is 15 amino acids long. The V and J ends lost 5 bases and 13 bases, in that order; junction bases with no gene match: 14.

The rearrangement links TRBV14 to TRBJ2-7; D may be TRBD1 (5 bases). The CDR3 spans 15 residues. The germline V gene encodes CDR1 SGHDN and CDR2 FVKESK. Deletions cut 4 bases from V and 5 bases from J, with 18 bases between. For the CDR3, the DNA is TGTGCCAGCAGCCCTGGCGTGGGCAGGGCCGACGAGCAGTACTTC. This codes for CASSPGVGRADEQYF.

The CDR3 loop reads CASSTQGQETQYF. The CDR3 DNA sequence: TGTGCCAGCAGCACCCAGGGCCAAGAGACCCAGTACTTC. V is TRBV7-6 and J is TRBJ2-5, with D possibly TRBD1 on 5 matching bases. Per the germline V gene, CDR1 is SGHVS and CDR2 is FNYEAQ. The CDR3 is made up of 13 amino acids. The V and J ends lost 5 bases and 1 base respectively, with 8 bases between them. The whole variable domain, remainder taken from reference TRBV7-6 and TRBJ2-5, is GAGVSQSPRYKVTKRGQDVALRCDPISGHVSLYWYRQALGQGPEFLTYFNYEAQQDKSGLPNDRFSAERPEGSISTLTIQRTEQRDSAMYRCASSTQGQETQYFGPGTRLLVL.

This chain links TRBV11-2 with TRBJ2-7; 12 bases are shared with TRBD1. Germline loops: CDR1 SGHAT, CDR2 FQNNGV. The CDR3 totals 16 residues. After removal of 8 bases from V and 6 bases from J, the junction contained 14 bases not matched to a gene. The CDR3 here is CASYPGRGQGASEQYF. CDR3 sequence (DNA): TGTGCCAGCTACCCGGGGCGGGGACAGGGGGCATCCGAGCAGTACTTC.